The clone carrying this TCR beta chain was seen only a few times. Its antigen remains unknown. V lost 2 bases and J 5 bases, leaving 12 bases between the germline ends. The CDR3 consists of 15 residues. Per the germline V gene, CDR1 is PRHDT and CDR2 is FYEKMQ (reference sequence). This record comes from a study of T-cell memory formation after mild COVID-19. The study's findings and limits: CM and EM subsets held most contracting CD4+ clones; EMRA held CD8+ ones. Cross-reactive memory apparently joined, as some responding clones appeared in pre-infection memory.

TCRdb reprocessed the 5' RACE reads with MiXCR, giving one entry per CDR3 protein. The sample gives roughly 350,000 distinct CDR3 sequences, 25% to 30% of which show up once; roughly 14% is in the top ten. The sample consisted of PBMCs or a T cell subset sorted from them (not recorded which). The J gene is TRBJ2-2, the V gene TRBV13; no clear D gene. The source of this sequence is an adult woman who had mild COVID-19 (a few samples of this study predate the infection). Cell type and time point are not known. CDR3 nucleotides: TGTGCCAGCAGCTTAAGGTCCTGGTCGACCGGGGAGCTGTTTTTT. Amino acid sequence: CASSLRSWSTGELFF. Filled out from reference TRBV13 and TRBJ2-2, the complete variable domain reads AAGVIQSPRHLIKEKRETATLKCYPIPRHDTVYWYQQGPGQDPQFLISFYEKMQSDKGSIPDRFSAQQFSDYHSELNMSSLELGDSALYFCASSLRSWSTGELFFGEGSRLTVL.